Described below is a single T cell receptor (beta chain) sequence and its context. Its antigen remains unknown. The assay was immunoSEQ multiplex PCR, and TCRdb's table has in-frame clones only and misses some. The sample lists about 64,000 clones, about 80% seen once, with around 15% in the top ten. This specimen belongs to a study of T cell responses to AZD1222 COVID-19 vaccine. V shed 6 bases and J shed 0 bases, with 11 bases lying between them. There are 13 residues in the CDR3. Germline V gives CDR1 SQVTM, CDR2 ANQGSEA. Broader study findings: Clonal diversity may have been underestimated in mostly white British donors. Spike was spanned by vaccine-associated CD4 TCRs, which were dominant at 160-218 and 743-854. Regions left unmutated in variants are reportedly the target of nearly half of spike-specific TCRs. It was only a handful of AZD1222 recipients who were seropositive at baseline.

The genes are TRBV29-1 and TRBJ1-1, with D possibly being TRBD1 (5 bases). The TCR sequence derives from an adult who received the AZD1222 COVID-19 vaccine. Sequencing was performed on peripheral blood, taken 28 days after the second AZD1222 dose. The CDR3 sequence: CSVAGRLNTEAFF. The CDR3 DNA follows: TGCAGCGTGGCGGGACGCCTGAACACTGAAGCTTTCTTT.